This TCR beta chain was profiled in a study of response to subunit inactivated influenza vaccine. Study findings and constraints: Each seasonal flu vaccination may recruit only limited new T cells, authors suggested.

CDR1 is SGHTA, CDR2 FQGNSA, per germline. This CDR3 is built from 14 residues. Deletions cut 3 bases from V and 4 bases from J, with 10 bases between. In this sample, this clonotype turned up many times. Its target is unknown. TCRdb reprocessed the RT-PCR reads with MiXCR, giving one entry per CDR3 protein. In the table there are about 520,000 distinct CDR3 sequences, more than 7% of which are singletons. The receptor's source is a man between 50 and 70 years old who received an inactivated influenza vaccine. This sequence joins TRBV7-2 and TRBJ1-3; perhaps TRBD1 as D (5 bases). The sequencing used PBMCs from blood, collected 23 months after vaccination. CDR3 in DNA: TGTGCCAGCAGCTTGGAGGGGTTCGGAAACACCATATATTTT. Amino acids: CASSLEGFGNTIYF. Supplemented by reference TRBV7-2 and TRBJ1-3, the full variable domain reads GAGVSQSPSNKVTEKGKDVELRCDPISGHTALYWYRQSLGQGLEFLIYFQGNSAPDKSGLPSDRFSAERTGGSVSTLTIQRTQQEDSAVYLCASSLEGFGNTIYFGEGSWLTVV.